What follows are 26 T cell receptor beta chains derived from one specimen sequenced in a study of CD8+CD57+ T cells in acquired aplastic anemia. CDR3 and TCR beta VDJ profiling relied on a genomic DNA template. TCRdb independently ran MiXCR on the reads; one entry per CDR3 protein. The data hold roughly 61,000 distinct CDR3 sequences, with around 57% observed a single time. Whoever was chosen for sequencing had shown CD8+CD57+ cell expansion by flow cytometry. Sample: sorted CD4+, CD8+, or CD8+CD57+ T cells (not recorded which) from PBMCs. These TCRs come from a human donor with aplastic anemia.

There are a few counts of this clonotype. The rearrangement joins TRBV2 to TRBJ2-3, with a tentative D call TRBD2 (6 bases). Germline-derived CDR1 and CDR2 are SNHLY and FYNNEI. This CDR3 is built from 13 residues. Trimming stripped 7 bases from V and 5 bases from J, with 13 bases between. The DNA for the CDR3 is TGTGCCAGCATAGACGGGGGTATAGATACGCAGTATTTT. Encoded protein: CASIDGGIDTQYF.

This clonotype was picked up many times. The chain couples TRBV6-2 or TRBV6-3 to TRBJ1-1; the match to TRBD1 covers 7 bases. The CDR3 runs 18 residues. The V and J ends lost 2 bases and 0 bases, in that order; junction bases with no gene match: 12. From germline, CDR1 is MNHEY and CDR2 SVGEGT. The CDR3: CASSYDKVGTALNTEAFF. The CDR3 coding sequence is TGTGCCAGCAGTTACGATAAGGTTGGGACAGCGTTGAACACTGAAGCTTTCTTT.

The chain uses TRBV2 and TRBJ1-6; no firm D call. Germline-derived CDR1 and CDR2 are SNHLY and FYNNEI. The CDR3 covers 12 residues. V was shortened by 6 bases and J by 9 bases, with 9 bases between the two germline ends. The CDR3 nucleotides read TGTGCCAGCAGACCTATGGGTTCACCCCTCCACTTT. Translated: CASRPMGSPLHF.

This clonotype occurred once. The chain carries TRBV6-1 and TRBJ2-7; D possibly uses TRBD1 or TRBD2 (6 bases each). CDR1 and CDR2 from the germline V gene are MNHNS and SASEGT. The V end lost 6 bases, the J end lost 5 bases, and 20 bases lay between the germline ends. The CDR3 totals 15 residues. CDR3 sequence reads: CASSLGGGGRDEQYF. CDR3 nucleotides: TGTGCCAGCAGCTTAGGCGGAGGGGGACGCGACGAGCAGTACTTC.

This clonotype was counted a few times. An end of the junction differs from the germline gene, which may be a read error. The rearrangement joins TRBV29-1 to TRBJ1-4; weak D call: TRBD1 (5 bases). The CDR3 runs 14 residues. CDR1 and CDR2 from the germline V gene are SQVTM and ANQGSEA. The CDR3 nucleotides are TGCAGCGGGTCCGGACACCTGAACACTGAAAAACTGCTTTTT. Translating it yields CSGSGHLNTEKLLF.

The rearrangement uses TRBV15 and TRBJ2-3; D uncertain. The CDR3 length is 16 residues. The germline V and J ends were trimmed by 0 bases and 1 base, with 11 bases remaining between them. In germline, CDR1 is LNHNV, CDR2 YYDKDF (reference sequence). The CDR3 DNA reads TGTGCCACCAGCAGAGAGCCCGGTATGGGCACAGATACGCAGTATTTT. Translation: CATSREPGMGTDTQYF.

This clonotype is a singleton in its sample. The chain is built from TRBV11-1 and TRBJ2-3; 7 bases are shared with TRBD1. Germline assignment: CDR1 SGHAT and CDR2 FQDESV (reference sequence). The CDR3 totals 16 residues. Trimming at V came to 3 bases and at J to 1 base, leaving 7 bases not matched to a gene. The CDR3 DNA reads TGTGCCAGCAGCTTCGGTCTCGACAGGGGCACAGATACGCAGTATTTT. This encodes CASSFGLDRGTDTQYF.

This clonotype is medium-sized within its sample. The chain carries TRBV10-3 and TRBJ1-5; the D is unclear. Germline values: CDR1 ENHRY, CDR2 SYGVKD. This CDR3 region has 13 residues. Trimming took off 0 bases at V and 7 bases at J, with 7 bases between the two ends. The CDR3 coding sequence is TGTGCCATCAGTGAGTCCTCAGAACAGCCCCAGCATTTT. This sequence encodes CAISESSEQPQHF.

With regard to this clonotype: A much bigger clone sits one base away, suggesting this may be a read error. This CDR3 reads CASSFRDTTDTQYF. The CDR3 bases are TGTGCCAGCAGCTTTAGAGACACCACAGATACGCAGTATTTT. V and J are TRBV5-5 and TRBJ2-3; D gene ambiguous. Trimming removed 2 bases at V and 2 bases at J, with 9 bases between. The CDR3 loop spans 14 amino acids. Germline lookup yields CDR1 SGHKS and CDR2 YYEKEE (reference sequence).

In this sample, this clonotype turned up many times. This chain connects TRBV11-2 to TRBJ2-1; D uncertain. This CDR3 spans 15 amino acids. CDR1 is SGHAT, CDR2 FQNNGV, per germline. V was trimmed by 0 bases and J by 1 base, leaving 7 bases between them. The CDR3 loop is CASSLDQISYNEQFF. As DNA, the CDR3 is TGTGCCAGCAGCTTAGATCAGATATCCTACAATGAGCAGTTCTTC.

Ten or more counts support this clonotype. CDR3 in amino acids: CASIEGQSSTDTQYF. As DNA, the CDR3 is TGTGCCAGCATCGAAGGACAGTCTAGCACAGATACGCAGTATTTT. V and J are TRBV6-2 or TRBV6-3 and TRBJ2-3; TRBD1 is a possible D gene (6 bases). Germline V gene lookup returns CDR1 MNHEY and CDR2 SVGEGT. This CDR3 contains 15 residues. V shed 7 bases and J shed 0 bases, with 14 bases lying between them.

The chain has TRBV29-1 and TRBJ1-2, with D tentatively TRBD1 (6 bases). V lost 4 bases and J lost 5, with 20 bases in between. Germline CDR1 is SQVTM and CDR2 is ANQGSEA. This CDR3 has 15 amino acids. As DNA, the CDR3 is TGCAGCGTTGCGGGGGCGCATAGTTTTGGGTATGGCTACACCTTC. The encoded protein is CSVAGAHSFGYGYTF.

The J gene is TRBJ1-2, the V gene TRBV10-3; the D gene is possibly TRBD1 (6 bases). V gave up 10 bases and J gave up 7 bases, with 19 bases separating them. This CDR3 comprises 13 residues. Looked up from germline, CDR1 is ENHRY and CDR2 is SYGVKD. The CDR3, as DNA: TGTGCCACCAGAAGGGACAACCTCTTTGGCTACACCTTC. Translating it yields CATRRDNLFGYTF.

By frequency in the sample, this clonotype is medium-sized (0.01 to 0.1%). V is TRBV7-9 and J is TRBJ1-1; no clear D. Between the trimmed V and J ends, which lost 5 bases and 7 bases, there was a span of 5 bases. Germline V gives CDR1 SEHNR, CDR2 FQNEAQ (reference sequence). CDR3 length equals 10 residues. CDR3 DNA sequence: TGTGCCAGCAGCGTCAGTGAAGCTTTCTTT. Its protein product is CASSVSEAFF. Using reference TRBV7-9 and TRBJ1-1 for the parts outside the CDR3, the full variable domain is DTGVSQNPRHKITKRGQNVTFRCDPISEHNRLYWYRQTLGQGPEFLTYFQNEAQLEKSRLLSDRFSAERPKGSFSTLEIQRTEQGDSAMYLCASSVSEAFFGQGTRLTVV.

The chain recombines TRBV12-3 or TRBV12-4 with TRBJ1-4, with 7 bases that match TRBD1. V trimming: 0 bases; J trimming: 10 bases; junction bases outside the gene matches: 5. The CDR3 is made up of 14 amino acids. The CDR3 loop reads CASSLAQGGGKLFF. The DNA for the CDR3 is TGTGCCAGCAGTTTAGCCCAGGGGGGTGGAAAACTGTTTTTT.

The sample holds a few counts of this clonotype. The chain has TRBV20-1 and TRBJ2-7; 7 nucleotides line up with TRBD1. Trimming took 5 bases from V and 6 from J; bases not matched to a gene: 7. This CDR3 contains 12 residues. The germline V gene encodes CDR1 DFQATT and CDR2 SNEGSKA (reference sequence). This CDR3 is CSAQDRVGEQYF. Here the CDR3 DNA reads TGCAGTGCTCAAGACAGGGTCGGCGAGCAGTACTTC.

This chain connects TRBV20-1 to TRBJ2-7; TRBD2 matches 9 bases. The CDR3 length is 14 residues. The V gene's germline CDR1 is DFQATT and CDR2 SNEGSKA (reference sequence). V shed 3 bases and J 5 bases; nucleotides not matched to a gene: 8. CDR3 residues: CSARNSGGLNEQYV. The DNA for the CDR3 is TGCAGTGCTAGGAACAGCGGGGGGCTGAACGAGCAGTACGTC.

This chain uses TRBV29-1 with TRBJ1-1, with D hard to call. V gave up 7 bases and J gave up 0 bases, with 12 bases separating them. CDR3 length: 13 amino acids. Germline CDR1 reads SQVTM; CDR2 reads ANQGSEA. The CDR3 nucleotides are TGCAGCGCGACAACGCCTATGAACACTGAAGCTTTCTTT. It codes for CSATTPMNTEAFF.

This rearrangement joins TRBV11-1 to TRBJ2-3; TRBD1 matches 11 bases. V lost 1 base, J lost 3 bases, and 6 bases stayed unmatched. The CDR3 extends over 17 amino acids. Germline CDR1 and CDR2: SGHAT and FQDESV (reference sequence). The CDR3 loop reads CASSLVGTGGRTDTQYF. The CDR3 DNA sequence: TGTGCCAGCAGCTTAGTCGGGACAGGGGGGAGAACAGATACGCAGTATTTT.

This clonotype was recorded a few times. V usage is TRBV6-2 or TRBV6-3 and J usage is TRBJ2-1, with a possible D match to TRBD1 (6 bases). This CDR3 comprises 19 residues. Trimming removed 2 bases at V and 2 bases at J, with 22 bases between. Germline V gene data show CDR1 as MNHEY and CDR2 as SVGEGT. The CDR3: CASSYTVGASGDPYNEQFF. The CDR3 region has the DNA TGTGCCAGCAGTTACACAGTTGGAGCTTCAGGGGACCCCTACAATGAGCAGTTCTTC.

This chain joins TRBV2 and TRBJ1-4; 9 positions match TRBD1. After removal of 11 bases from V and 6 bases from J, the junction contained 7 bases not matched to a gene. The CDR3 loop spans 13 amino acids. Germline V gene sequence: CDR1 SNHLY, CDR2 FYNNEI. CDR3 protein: CAWTGTGYEKLFF. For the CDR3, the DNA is TGTGCCTGGACCGGGACAGGGTATGAAAAACTGTTTTTT.

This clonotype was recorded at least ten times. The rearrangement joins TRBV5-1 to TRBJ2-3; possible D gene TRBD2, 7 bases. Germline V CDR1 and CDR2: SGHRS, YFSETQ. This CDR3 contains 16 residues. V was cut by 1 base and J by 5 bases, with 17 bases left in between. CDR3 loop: CASSLTVGGGLDTQYF. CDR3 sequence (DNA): TGCGCCAGCAGCTTGACAGTGGGGGGGGGGCTAGATACGCAGTATTTT.

The CDR3 DNA follows: TGTGCCAGTAGTAAGGGGGGGGGGGCAGATACGCAGTATTTT. Encoded protein: CASSKGGGADTQYF. The chain uses TRBV19 and TRBJ2-3, with D possibly matching TRBD2 (7 bases). Looked up from germline, CDR1 is LNHDA and CDR2 is SQIVND (reference sequence). The CDR3 is 14 amino acids. Trimming took off 4 bases at V and 4 bases at J, with 12 bases between the two ends.

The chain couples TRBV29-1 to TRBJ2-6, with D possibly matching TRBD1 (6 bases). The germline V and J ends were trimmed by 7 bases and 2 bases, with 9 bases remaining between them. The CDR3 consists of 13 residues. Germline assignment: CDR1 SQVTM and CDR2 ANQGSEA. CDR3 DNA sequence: TGCAGCGGAACAGGGCCTGGGGCCAACGTCCTGACTTTC. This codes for CSGTGPGANVLTF.

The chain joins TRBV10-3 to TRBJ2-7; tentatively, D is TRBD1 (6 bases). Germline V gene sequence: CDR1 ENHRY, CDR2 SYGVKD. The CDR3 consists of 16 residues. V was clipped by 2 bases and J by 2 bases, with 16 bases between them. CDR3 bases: TGTGCCATCAGTGAGACTAGACAGGCGGCGCCCTACGAGCAGTACTTC. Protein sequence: CAISETRQAAPYEQYF.

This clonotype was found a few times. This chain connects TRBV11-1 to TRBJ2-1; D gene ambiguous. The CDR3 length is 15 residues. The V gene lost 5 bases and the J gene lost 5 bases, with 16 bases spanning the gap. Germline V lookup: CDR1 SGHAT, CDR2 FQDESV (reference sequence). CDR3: CASSPPSRRDNEQFF. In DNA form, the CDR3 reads TGTGCCAGCAGCCCCCCCTCAAGAAGGGACAATGAGCAGTTCTTC.